The source of this T cell receptor beta chain is a study of T cell responses to AZD1222 COVID-19 vaccine. The wider study: Both about-4-week and about-12-week second-dose recipients were combined. Study outcomes and limitations: Vaccination with two AZD1222 doses was followed by a rise in Spike-specific TCR breadth and depth. Targets within unmutated variant regions were reportedly found for nearly half of spike-specific TCRs. No repertoire was sampled before or during the peak T cell response, only after it.

Trimming took off 7 bases at V and 2 bases at J, with 21 bases between the two ends. The CDR3 covers 17 residues. A remark on this clone: Its specificity is unknown.

Some clones are missing from TCRdb's copy, which holds only in-frame ones; the method was immunoSEQ multiplex PCR. The sample has about 50,000 clones; roughly 80% are singletons. The receptor's source is an adult in good health. This chain uses TRBV23-1 with TRBJ2-1; D not certain. TRBV23-1 is an ORF for which the function is uncertain. The specimen was peripheral blood, collected on day 0 of AZD1222 vaccination. CDR3 sequence: CASTYIPQVRAYNEQFF. The CDR3 DNA is TGCGCCAGCACCTATATACCGCAGGTCCGCGCCTACAATGAGCAGTTCTTC.